The clone carrying this T cell receptor beta chain was detected many times. Attachment of unique molecular identifiers was made to individual cDNA molecules. TCRdb re-analysed the 5' RACE reads in MiXCR, keeping a single row per CDR3 protein. In the table there are 75,000 to 100,000 distinct CDR3 sequences, roughly 15% of which are singletons. The record originates from a study of early T cells in non-severe SARS-CoV-2 infection. This CDR3 region has 13 residues. Deletions cut 6 bases from V and 0 bases from J, with 7 bases between. Germline CDR1 reads KGHSH; CDR2 reads LQKENI. The sample was whole blood. The receptor was isolated from an adult who was a healthcare worker with PCR-confirmed SARS-CoV-2 infection or an uninfected control (not recorded which). The J gene is TRBJ2-3, the V gene TRBV18, with unresolved D. CDR3 bases: TGTGCCAGCTCGCCTGCTAGCACAGATACGCAGTATTTT. Translation gives CASSPASTDTQYF.